The rows below give T cell receptor beta chains drawn from one sample of a study of cytomegalovirus exposure and HLA in healthy donors. Sequencing used immunoSEQ multiplex PCR; TCRdb keeps in-frame clones, though not all of them. The table shows about 110,000 clones, with 73% occurring only once. Input material: PBMCs. These receptors were obtained from a man aged 35-49 years in good health and CMV-seronegative. The CDR3 runs from the conserved cysteine through the conserved F or W. D genes are given only for firm matches. Some rows have no size entry. The others give once, few or many, or a class for an expanded clone.

clone_size: NA
cdr3_length: 14
v_call: TRBV7-7
j_call: TRBJ2-5
d_call: TRBD2
cdr3_aa: CASSRLAGKETQYF
cdr3_nt: TGTGCTAGCAGCCGACTAGCGGGGAAAGAGACCCAGTACTTC

clone_size: NA
cdr3_length: 13
v_call: TRBV28
j_call: TRBJ2-7
d_call: NA
cdr3_aa: CASQSTGPYEQYF
cdr3_nt: TGTGCCAGCCAGTCCACAGGGCCCTACGAGCAGTACTTC

clone_size: NA
cdr3_length: 15
v_call: TRBV19
j_call: TRBJ1-6
d_call: TRBD1
cdr3_aa: CASRGQSNRNSPLHF
cdr3_nt: TGTGCCAGTAGGGGACAGTCCAACAGAAATTCACCCCTCCACTTT

clone_size: NA
cdr3_length: 16
v_call: TRBV28
j_call: TRBJ2-7
d_call: NA
cdr3_aa: CASSRRGGTDSYEQYF
cdr3_nt: TGTGCCAGCAGTAGGAGGGGGGGGACTGACTCCTACGAGCAGTACTTC

clone_size: NA
cdr3_length: 12
v_call: TRBV9
j_call: TRBJ2-1
d_call: NA
cdr3_aa: CASSVVEGEQFF
cdr3_nt: TGTGCCAGCAGCGTAGTTGAGGGAGAGCAGTTCTTC

clone_size: NA
cdr3_length: 13
v_call: TRBV29-1
j_call: TRBJ2-1
d_call: TRBD1
cdr3_aa: CSVGTGAYNEQFF
cdr3_nt: TGCAGCGTCGGGACAGGGGCCTACAATGAGCAGTTCTTC

clone_size: NA
cdr3_length: 12
v_call: TRBV11-2
j_call: TRBJ2-7
d_call: NA
cdr3_aa: CASSFFSYEQYF
cdr3_nt: TGTGCCAGCAGCTTCTTCTCCTACGAGCAGTACTTC

clone_size: NA
cdr3_length: 15
v_call: TRBV6-7
j_call: TRBJ1-2
d_call: TRBD1
cdr3_aa: CASSAGTACPYGYTF
cdr3_nt: TGTGCCAGCAGCGCGGGGACAGCATGCCCATATGGCTACACCTTC

clone_size: NA
cdr3_length: 19
v_call: TRBV11-2
j_call: TRBJ2-3
d_call: NA
cdr3_aa: CASSLGRDSPSDDTDTQYF
cdr3_nt: TGTGCCAGCAGCTTAGGACGGGACTCCCCATCGGATGACACAGATACGCAGTATTTT

clone_size: NA
cdr3_length: 17
v_call: TRBV28
j_call: TRBJ2-1
d_call: NA
cdr3_aa: CASSPPPPVPLDNEQFF
cdr3_nt: TGTGCCAGCAGTCCCCCCCCTCCGGTTCCTCTGGACAATGAGCAGTTCTTC

clone_size: few
cdr3_length: 16
v_call: TRBV7-9
j_call: TRBJ2-7
d_call: TRBD1
cdr3_aa: CASSVGQGTGSYEQYF
cdr3_nt: TGTGCCAGCAGCGTCGGACAGGGGACGGGCTCCTACGAGCAGTACTTC

clone_size: NA
cdr3_length: 17
v_call: TRBV5-4
j_call: TRBJ2-3
d_call: TRBD2
cdr3_aa: CASSLLVAGGSTDTQYF
cdr3_nt: TGTGCCAGCAGCTTGTTGGTAGCGGGGGGAAGCACAGATACGCAGTATTTT

clone_size: NA
cdr3_length: 15
v_call: TRBV5-5
j_call: TRBJ2-5
d_call: TRBD1
cdr3_aa: CASSSDPGTGRTQYF
cdr3_nt: TGTGCCAGCAGCTCAGATCCCGGGACAGGGCGGACCCAGTACTTC

clone_size: NA
cdr3_length: 13
v_call: TRBV6-6
j_call: TRBJ2-5
d_call: NA
cdr3_aa: CATNSPLQETQYF
cdr3_nt: TGTGCCACCAACTCCCCGCTCCAAGAGACCCAGTACTTC

clone_size: NA
cdr3_length: 15
v_call: TRBV11-2
j_call: TRBJ2-7
d_call: TRBD1
cdr3_aa: CASSPGQGFDYEQYF
cdr3_nt: TGTGCCAGCAGCCCCGGACAGGGTTTCGACTACGAGCAGTACTTC

clone_size: NA
cdr3_length: 15
v_call: TRBV7-9
j_call: TRBJ1-2
d_call: NA
cdr3_aa: CASSYPRSQEDGYTF
cdr3_nt: TGTGCCAGCAGCTACCCGAGGAGTCAGGAGGATGGCTACACCTTC

clone_size: NA
cdr3_length: 15
v_call: TRBV7-9
j_call: TRBJ2-7
d_call: NA
cdr3_aa: CASSFQGVVSYEQYF
cdr3_nt: TGTGCCAGCAGCTTTCAAGGGGTGGTCTCCTACGAGCAGTACTTC

clone_size: NA
cdr3_length: 12
v_call: TRBV30
j_call: TRBJ2-5
d_call: NA
cdr3_aa: CAWKDSEETQYF
cdr3_nt: TGTGCCTGGAAGGACAGTGAAGAGACCCAGTACTTC

clone_size: NA
cdr3_length: 15
v_call: TRBV7-9
j_call: TRBJ2-2
d_call: NA
cdr3_aa: CASSFQGQNTGELFF
cdr3_nt: TGTGCCAGCAGCTTTCAAGGACAGAACACCGGGGAGCTGTTTTTT

clone_size: NA
cdr3_length: 14
v_call: TRBV27
j_call: TRBJ1-2
d_call: TRBD1
cdr3_aa: CASSAGGASYGYTF
cdr3_nt: TGTGCCAGCAGTGCAGGGGGCGCTAGCTATGGCTACACCTTC

clone_size: NA
cdr3_length: 14
v_call: TRBV5-5
j_call: TRBJ2-2
d_call: TRBD1
cdr3_aa: CASRRDSLTGELFF
cdr3_nt: TGTGCCAGCAGAAGGGACAGTCTAACCGGGGAGCTGTTTTTT

clone_size: NA
cdr3_length: 12
v_call: TRBV5-1
j_call: TRBJ2-3
d_call: NA
cdr3_aa: CASSLFMDTQYF
cdr3_nt: TGCGCCAGCAGCTTATTTATGGATACGCAGTATTTT

clone_size: NA
cdr3_length: 14
v_call: TRBV9
j_call: TRBJ1-6
d_call: TRBD1
cdr3_aa: CASTIDRGNSPLHF
cdr3_nt: TGTGCCAGCACCATAGACAGGGGAAATTCACCCCTCCACTTT

clone_size: NA
cdr3_length: 14
v_call: TRBV18
j_call: TRBJ2-5
d_call: NA
cdr3_aa: CASSSARSGETQYF
cdr3_nt: TGTGCCAGCTCCAGTGCGAGATCGGGGGAGACCCAGTACTTC

clone_size: NA
cdr3_length: 14
v_call: TRBV9
j_call: TRBJ2-7
d_call: TRBD2
cdr3_aa: CASSPTSGFDEQYF
cdr3_nt: TGTGCCAGCAGCCCAACTAGCGGATTCGACGAGCAGTACTTC

clone_size: NA
cdr3_length: 18
v_call: TRBV7-3
j_call: TRBJ2-2
d_call: TRBD1
cdr3_aa: CASSSTYIGTGDAGELFF
cdr3_nt: TGTGCCAGCAGCTCAACCTATATCGGGACAGGGGATGCCGGGGAGCTGTTTTTT

clone_size: NA
cdr3_length: 15
v_call: TRBV6-5
j_call: TRBJ2-2
d_call: NA
cdr3_aa: CASSYGRGGTGELFF
cdr3_nt: TGTGCCAGCAGTTACGGTCGTGGAGGGACCGGGGAGCTGTTTTTT

clone_size: NA
cdr3_length: 14
v_call: TRBV7-2
j_call: TRBJ1-2
d_call: TRBD1
cdr3_aa: CASSLDRGDYGYTF
cdr3_nt: TGTGCCAGCAGCTTAGACAGGGGTGACTATGGCTACACCTTC

clone_size: few
cdr3_length: 13
v_call: TRBV4-3
j_call: TRBJ1-6
d_call: NA
cdr3_aa: CASSQGRNSPLHF
cdr3_nt: TGCGCCAGCAGCCAAGGCAGGAATTCACCCCTCCACTTT

clone_size: NA
cdr3_length: 13
v_call: TRBV29-1
j_call: TRBJ2-1
d_call: TRBD1
cdr3_aa: CSVPGQGRDEQFF
cdr3_nt: TGCAGCGTCCCGGGACAGGGCAGAGATGAGCAGTTCTTC

clone_size: NA
cdr3_length: 13
v_call: TRBV11-2
j_call: TRBJ2-5
d_call: NA
cdr3_aa: CASSPQGRETQYF
cdr3_nt: TGTGCCAGCAGCCCACAGGGACGGGAGACCCAGTACTTC

clone_size: once
cdr3_length: 16
v_call: TRBV6-1
j_call: TRBJ1-5
d_call: TRBD1
cdr3_aa: CASSEPTGGRNQPQHF
cdr3_nt: TGTGCCAGCAGTGAACCGACAGGGGGACGCAATCAGCCCCAGCATTTT

clone_size: few
cdr3_length: 15
v_call: TRBV11-3
j_call: TRBJ1-2
d_call: TRBD1
cdr3_aa: CASSYRQGTQYGYTF
cdr3_nt: TGTGCCAGCAGCTATCGACAGGGGACTCAGTATGGCTACACCTTC

clone_size: NA
cdr3_length: 15
v_call: TRBV27
j_call: TRBJ1-2
d_call: TRBD1
cdr3_aa: CASSLSRGRALFYTF
cdr3_nt: TGTGCCAGCAGTTTATCTAGGGGGCGGGCGCTATTCTACACCTTC

clone_size: once
cdr3_length: 12
v_call: TRBV7-2
j_call: TRBJ1-2
d_call: NA
cdr3_aa: CASSFEGNGYTF
cdr3_nt: TGTGCCAGCAGCTTTGAGGGTAACGGCTACACCTTC

clone_size: NA
cdr3_length: 15
v_call: TRBV5-4
j_call: TRBJ1-4
d_call: NA
cdr3_aa: CASSLAGETAEKLFF
cdr3_nt: TGTGCCAGCAGCTTGGCCGGGGAAACGGCAGAAAAACTGTTTTTT

clone_size: NA
cdr3_length: 17
v_call: TRBV7-9
j_call: TRBJ1-2
d_call: TRBD1
cdr3_aa: CASSLAGGQGNFYGYTF
cdr3_nt: TGTGCCAGCAGCTTAGCTGGGGGACAGGGGAATTTCTATGGCTACACCTTC

clone_size: NA
cdr3_length: 17
v_call: TRBV13
j_call: TRBJ1-4
d_call: NA
cdr3_aa: CASSLSAPGDVNEKLFF
cdr3_nt: TGTGCCAGCAGCCTCTCCGCCCCAGGGGATGTTAATGAAAAACTGTTTTTT

clone_size: NA
cdr3_length: 14
v_call: TRBV5-4
j_call: TRBJ2-3
d_call: NA
cdr3_aa: CASTSRGGGDTQYF
cdr3_nt: TGTGCCAGCACCTCGCGGGGTGGGGGAGATACGCAGTATTTT

clone_size: NA
cdr3_length: 13
v_call: TRBV11-2
j_call: TRBJ2-7
d_call: TRBD1
cdr3_aa: CASSWDSSYEQYF
cdr3_nt: TGTGCCAGCAGCTGGGACAGCTCCTACGAGCAGTACTTC

clone_size: NA
cdr3_length: 14
v_call: TRBV9
j_call: TRBJ2-5
d_call: TRBD2
cdr3_aa: CASSITSGGETQYF
cdr3_nt: TGTGCCAGCAGCATCACAAGCGGGGGCGAGACCCAGTACTTC

clone_size: once
cdr3_length: 15
v_call: TRBV10-3
j_call: TRBJ2-7
d_call: NA
cdr3_aa: CAISESEGMGYEQYF
cdr3_nt: TGTGCCATCAGTGAGTCGGAGGGGATGGGCTACGAGCAGTACTTC

clone_size: NA
cdr3_length: 11
v_call: TRBV7-9
j_call: TRBJ1-1
d_call: NA
cdr3_aa: CAPGLNTEAFF
cdr3_nt: TGTGCACCCGGGTTGAACACTGAAGCTTTCTTT

clone_size: NA
cdr3_length: 14
v_call: TRBV4-1
j_call: TRBJ1-2
d_call: NA
cdr3_aa: CASSHEGRGNGYTF
cdr3_nt: TGCGCCAGCAGCCATGAGGGAAGGGGGAATGGCTACACCTTC

clone_size: once
cdr3_length: 15
v_call: TRBV7-9
j_call: TRBJ2-5
d_call: TRBD2
cdr3_aa: CASSSVTSGVETQYF
cdr3_nt: TGTGCCAGCAGCTCCGTGACTAGCGGGGTAGAGACCCAGTACTTC

clone_size: NA
cdr3_length: 15
v_call: TRBV5-1
j_call: TRBJ2-2
d_call: NA
cdr3_aa: CARIEGLQNTGELFF
cdr3_nt: TGCGCCAGGATCGAGGGACTTCAGAACACCGGGGAGCTGTTTTTT

clone_size: NA
cdr3_length: 12
v_call: TRBV27
j_call: TRBJ1-5
d_call: NA
cdr3_aa: CASSVSGSPQHF
cdr3_nt: TGTGCCAGCAGCGTCTCAGGGTCGCCCCAGCATTTT

clone_size: NA
cdr3_length: 13
v_call: TRBV19
j_call: TRBJ1-1
d_call: NA
cdr3_aa: CASSISTGRRAFF
cdr3_nt: TGTGCCAGTAGTATATCTACAGGCAGAAGGGCTTTCTTT

clone_size: NA
cdr3_length: 12
v_call: TRBV7-3
j_call: TRBJ2-3
d_call: NA
cdr3_aa: CASSPSGDTQYF
cdr3_nt: TGTGCCAGCAGCCCCTCAGGAGATACGCAGTATTTT

clone_size: NA
cdr3_length: 14
v_call: TRBV18
j_call: TRBJ1-5
d_call: NA
cdr3_aa: CASSQTGSYQPQHF
cdr3_nt: TGTGCCAGCTCACAAACAGGGTCGTATCAGCCCCAGCATTTT

clone_size: NA
cdr3_length: 13
v_call: TRBV18
j_call: TRBJ2-5
d_call: NA
cdr3_aa: CASSPRQQETQYF
cdr3_nt: TGTGCCAGCTCACCACGACAGCAAGAGACCCAGTACTTC

clone_size: once
cdr3_length: 16
v_call: TRBV9
j_call: TRBJ1-2
d_call: NA
cdr3_aa: CASSVVGGGGAYGYTF
cdr3_nt: TGTGCCAGCAGCGTAGTAGGTGGAGGGGGGGCATATGGCTACACCTTC

clone_size: NA
cdr3_length: 14
v_call: TRBV4-1
j_call: TRBJ1-5
d_call: NA
cdr3_aa: CASSQTAGNQPQHF
cdr3_nt: TGCGCCAGCAGCCAAACTGCAGGGAATCAGCCCCAGCATTTT

clone_size: NA
cdr3_length: 16
v_call: TRBV12-1
j_call: TRBJ2-7
d_call: NA
cdr3_aa: CASNSSVSRGQTEQYF
cdr3_nt: TGTGCCAGCAACTCCTCGGTCAGCAGGGGGCAAACCGAGCAGTACTTC

clone_size: few
cdr3_length: 15
v_call: TRBV5-1
j_call: TRBJ2-1
d_call: NA
cdr3_aa: CASSNPTGMGNEQFF
cdr3_nt: TGCGCCAGCAGCAACCCAACAGGGATGGGTAATGAGCAGTTCTTC

clone_size: NA
cdr3_length: 13
v_call: TRBV29-1
j_call: TRBJ2-1
d_call: TRBD1
cdr3_aa: CSVGPGQGNEQFF
cdr3_nt: TGCAGCGTTGGCCCGGGACAGGGGAATGAGCAGTTCTTC

clone_size: NA
cdr3_length: 17
v_call: TRBV7-8
j_call: TRBJ1-3
d_call: TRBD1
cdr3_aa: CASSLVGGQVSGNTIYF
cdr3_nt: TGTGCCAGCAGCTTAGTGGGAGGACAGGTCTCCGGAAACACCATATATTTT

clone_size: NA
cdr3_length: 13
v_call: TRBV13
j_call: TRBJ1-1
d_call: NA
cdr3_aa: CASSLGGNLGAFF
cdr3_nt: TGTGCCAGCAGCTTAGGCGGGAATCTTGGTGCTTTCTTT

clone_size: once
cdr3_length: 14
v_call: TRBV6-1
j_call: TRBJ2-7
d_call: NA
cdr3_aa: CASSETGSGYEQYF
cdr3_nt: TGTGCCAGCAGTGAAACCGGTTCGGGTTACGAGCAGTACTTC

clone_size: NA
cdr3_length: 14
v_call: TRBV5-1
j_call: TRBJ1-1
d_call: NA
cdr3_aa: CASSLGQELSEAFF
cdr3_nt: TGCGCCAGCAGCCTAGGACAAGAGCTCTCTGAAGCTTTCTTT